The next 13 T cell receptor beta chains were all read from a single sample in a study of blood T cell repertoires in COVID-19. Sequencing was performed with immunoSEQ multiplex PCR; in TCRdb, only in-frame clones are kept and a portion is missing. The sample has approximately 150,000 clones, 85% to 90% seen once. Material: peripheral blood. These receptors were collected from a woman aged 55-70 years with acute or convalescent COVID-19.

The chain joins TRBV7-8 to TRBJ2-7, with D tentatively TRBD1 (5 bases). From germline, CDR1 is SGHVS and CDR2 FQNEAQ. Trimming cost V 5 bases and J 0 bases, with 14 bases left between them. The length of the CDR3 is 15 residues. This CDR3 is CASSPTGVPSYEQYF. The CDR3 DNA follows: TGTGCCAGCAGCCCAACAGGAGTTCCCTCCTACGAGCAGTACTTC.

This rearrangement joins TRBV5-1 to TRBJ2-7, with 7 bases identical to TRBD1. This CDR3 has 14 amino acids. V shed 5 bases, J shed 0 bases, and the junction held 5 bases outside the gene matches. Germline CDR1 SGHRS, CDR2 YFSETQ. The CDR3 DNA reads as TGCGCCAGCAGGGCCGGGACAGCCTCCTACGAGCAGTACTTC. It yields the protein CASRAGTASYEQYF.

This chain uses TRBV30 with TRBJ2-3; D possibly corresponds to TRBD2 (5 bases). The ends were cut back, 0 bases at V and 0 bases at J, with 10 bases in the middle. The germline V gene encodes CDR1 GTSNPN and CDR2 SVGIG (reference sequence). CDR3 length equals 15 residues. CDR3 nucleotides: TGTGCCTGGAGTGTACGGCGGGTTAGCACAGATACGCAGTATTTT. Translating gives CAWSVRRVSTDTQYF.

This chain links TRBV15 with TRBJ2-7; no clear D gene. Germline V CDR1 and CDR2: LNHNV, YYDKDF (reference sequence). V was pared by 1 base and J by 5 bases, with 9 bases between. The CDR3 runs to 13 residues. The CDR3 reads CATSRVDNNEQYF. The DNA for the CDR3 is TGTGCCACCAGCAGAGTCGACAACAACGAGCAGTACTTC.

The chain joins TRBV20-1 to TRBJ2-7, with TRBD2 as a possible D gene (5 bases). The length of the CDR3 is 11 residues. The V gene's germline CDR1 is DFQATT and CDR2 SNEGSKA (reference sequence). Trimming took off 6 bases at V and 3 bases at J, with 9 bases between the two ends. The CDR3 nucleotides read TGCAGTGCCCCCCGGGACTACGAGCAGTACTTC. It yields the protein CSAPRDYEQYF.

The rearrangement links TRBV28 to TRBJ2-3, with 9 positions matching TRBD1. This CDR3 contains 16 residues. CDR1 and CDR2 (germline): MDHEN, SYDVKM. With 4 bases clipped from V and 2 bases from J, the junction kept 7 bases outside the gene matches. The CDR3 DNA sequence: TGTGCCAGCAGTTGGGGACAGGGAGGACCCACAGATACGCAGTATTTT. Translation: CASSWGQGGPTDTQYF.

This clone was counted only a few times. Additional DNA sequences in this sample encode the identical CDR3. The genes are TRBV9 and TRBJ1-2; 10 bases map to TRBD1. V shed 4 bases and J 6 bases; nucleotides not matched to a gene: 3. Germline V gives CDR1 SGDLS, CDR2 YYNGEE. The CDR3 has 13 residues. The DNA for the CDR3 is TGTGCCAGCAGCTCCGGACAGGGGGATGGCTACACCTTC. Protein: CASSSGQGDGYTF.

The V and J genes are TRBV27 and TRBJ1-2; 12 nucleotides agree with TRBD1. Germline lookup yields CDR1 MNHEY and CDR2 SMNVEV (reference sequence). The CDR3 is 19 residues long. The V segment lost 5 bases and the J segment 2 bases; nucleotides outside the gene matches: 15. CDR3 protein: CASSPYNAGTGGNNYGYTF. CDR3 in DNA: TGTGCCAGCAGTCCTTACAACGCCGGGACAGGGGGCAACAACTATGGCTACACCTTC.

The rearrangement links TRBV28 to TRBJ2-1, with TRBD2 matching over 7 bases. With V trimmed by 6 bases and J by 9 bases, 14 bases remained unmatched. This CDR3 is 15 amino acids long. Germline V gene data show CDR1 as MDHEN and CDR2 as SYDVKM. For the CDR3, the DNA is TGTGCCAGCAGCGTTATGGGGGGGGGATCCGCTGAGCAGTTCTTC. The encoded protein is CASSVMGGGSAEQFF. Supplemented by reference TRBV28 and TRBJ2-1, the full variable domain reads DVKVTQSSRYLVKRTGEKVFLECVQDMDHENMFWYRQDPGLGLRLIYFSYDVKMKEKGDIPEGYSVSREKKERFSLILESASTNQTSMYLCASSVMGGGSAEQFFGPGTRLTVL.

The chain links TRBV5-4 to TRBJ2-5; D perhaps matches TRBD1 (6 bases). Germline V lookup: CDR1 SGHNT, CDR2 YYREEE (reference sequence). Deletions cut 1 base from V and 4 bases from J, with 14 bases between. CDR3 length: 15 amino acids. CDR3 nucleotide sequence: TGTGCCAGCAGCTTGCCTGGAGCAGGGGCAGAGACCCAGTACTTC. Its protein product is CASSLPGAGAETQYF.

This chain connects TRBV15 to TRBJ1-2, with unresolved D. Trimming cost V 8 bases and J 5 bases, with 12 bases left between them. The germline V gene has CDR1 LNHNV and CDR2 YYDKDF (reference sequence). The CDR3 sequence is 12 residues long. The CDR3 sequence: CATSDGIYGYTF. CDR3 nucleotides: TGTGCCACCTCAGACGGGATTTATGGCTACACCTTC.

This clone showed up just once. This sample also contains other DNA sequences that code for the same CDR3. The chain carries TRBV6-5 and TRBJ1-1, with 7 bases aligning to TRBD1. V lost 6 bases to trimming and J lost 4 bases; unmatched junction nucleotides: 5. The CDR3 is 13 amino acids. CDR1 is MNHEY, CDR2 SVGAGI, per germline. CDR3 DNA sequence: TGTGCCAGCAGGCTTACAGGGGTCACTGAAGCTTTCTTT. Protein sequence: CASRLTGVTEAFF.

CDR3 DNA sequence: TGTGCCAGCAGTCGGGGGGGGGACAAGAACTATGGCTACACCTTC. Amino acid sequence: CASSRGGDKNYGYTF. The chain links TRBV6-5 to TRBJ1-2, with D perhaps TRBD1 (6 bases). CDR1 is MNHEY, CDR2 SVGAGI, per germline. V lost 5 bases and J lost 2, with 15 bases in between. There are 15 residues in the CDR3.